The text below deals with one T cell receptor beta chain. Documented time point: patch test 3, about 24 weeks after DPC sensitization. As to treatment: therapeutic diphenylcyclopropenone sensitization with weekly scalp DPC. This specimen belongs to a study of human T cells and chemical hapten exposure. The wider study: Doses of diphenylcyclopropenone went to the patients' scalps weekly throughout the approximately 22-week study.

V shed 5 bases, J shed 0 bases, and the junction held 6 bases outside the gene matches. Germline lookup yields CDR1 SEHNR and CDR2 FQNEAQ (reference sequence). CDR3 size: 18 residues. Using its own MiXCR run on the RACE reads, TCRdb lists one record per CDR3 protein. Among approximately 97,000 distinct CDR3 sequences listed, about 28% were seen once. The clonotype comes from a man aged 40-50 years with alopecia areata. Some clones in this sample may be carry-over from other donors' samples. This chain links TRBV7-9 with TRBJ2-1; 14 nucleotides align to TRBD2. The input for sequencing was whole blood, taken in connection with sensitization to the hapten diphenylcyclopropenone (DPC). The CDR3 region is CASSPPGTSGSSYNEQFF. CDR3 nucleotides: TGTGCCAGCAGCCCACCCGGGACTAGCGGGAGCTCCTACAATGAGCAGTTCTTC.